A single sample is the source of the 31 T cell receptor beta chains below, sequenced in a study of blood T cell repertoires in COVID-19. Sequencing was performed with immunoSEQ multiplex PCR; in TCRdb, only in-frame clones are kept and a portion is missing. Altogether about 160,000 clones are present, 60% to 85% being singletons, with the ten largest covering about 7.8%. Sequencing input: peripheral blood. These receptors came from a man between 60 and 75 years old with acute or convalescent COVID-19.

This clone is a singleton in its sample. This rearrangement joins TRBV27 to TRBJ2-2; D call uncertain. Germline V gives CDR1 MNHEY, CDR2 SMNVEV (reference sequence). Between the trimmed V and J ends, which lost 2 bases and 1 base, there was a span of 5 bases. This CDR3 is built from 14 residues. CDR3 region: CASSLRQNTGELFF. CDR3 DNA: TGTGCCAGCAGTTTAAGACAGAACACCGGGGAGCTGTTTTTT.

This clone appeared a few times. The same CDR3 arises from other DNA sequences in this sample as well. The chain recombines TRBV9 with TRBJ1-3, with D maybe TRBD1 (5 bases). CDR1 and CDR2 (germline): SGDLS, YYNGEE. V was pared by 2 bases and J by 0 bases, with 9 bases between. This CDR3 comprises 15 residues. The CDR3 here is CASSVQGSSGNTIYF. CDR3 bases: TGTGCCAGCAGCGTCCAGGGTAGCTCTGGAAACACCATATATTTT.

The rearrangement uses TRBV4-3 and TRBJ1-6; D gene ambiguous. The CDR3 extends over 17 amino acids. Germline-derived CDR1 and CDR2 are LGHNA and YSLEER. Trimming took off 0 bases at V and 2 bases at J, with 11 bases between the two ends. The CDR3: CASSQEWSITYNSPLHF. CDR3 nucleotide sequence: TGCGCCAGCAGCCAAGAATGGAGTATCACCTATAATTCACCCCTCCACTTT.

The chain links TRBV5-5 to TRBJ1-1, with a possible D match to TRBD1 (5 bases). This CDR3 region has 14 residues. Germline V lookup: CDR1 SGHKS, CDR2 YYEKEE (reference sequence). The V end was cut by 1 base, the J end by 0 bases, with 7 bases between. CDR3: CASSLRQMNTEAFF. The CDR3 DNA reads TGTGCCAGCAGCTTGAGACAGATGAACACTGAAGCTTTCTTT.

This clone was picked up one time. The chain combines TRBV30 with TRBJ1-1; 8 positions agree with TRBD1. Germline loops: CDR1 GTSNPN, CDR2 SVGIG (reference sequence). Trimming removed 2 bases from V and 1 base from J; junction bases left unmatched: 6. This CDR3 spans 15 amino acids. The CDR3 spells CAWSPLGQANTEAFF. DNA of the CDR3: TGTGCCTGGAGTCCTCTGGGACAGGCGAACACTGAAGCTTTCTTT.

This rearrangement joins TRBV4-2 to TRBJ1-5, with TRBD1 matching 7 bases. The CDR3 totals 16 residues. Germline values: CDR1 LGHNA, CDR2 YNFKEQ. The ends lost 2 bases at V and 0 bases at J; junction bases unmatched: 4. The CDR3, as DNA: TGTGCCAGCAGCCAAACCGGGACAGTTAGCAATCAGCCCCAGCATTTT. It translates to CASSQTGTVSNQPQHF.

This clone is a singleton in its sample. This rearrangement joins TRBV15 to TRBJ1-1; D unresolved. The CDR3 covers 16 residues. V lost 0 bases and J 0 bases, leaving 11 bases between the germline ends. Germline CDR1 LNHNV, CDR2 YYDKDF (reference sequence). The CDR3 sequence is CATSRDLGAMNTEAFF. The CDR3, as DNA: TGTGCCACCAGCAGAGATCTTGGAGCGATGAACACTGAAGCTTTCTTT. The full variable domain, its missing parts supplied by reference TRBV15 and TRBJ1-1, is DAMVIQNPRYQVTQFGKPVTLSCSQTLNHNVMYWYQQKSSQAPKLLFHYYDKDFNNEADTPDNFQSRRPNTSFCFLDIRSPGLGDTAMYLCATSRDLGAMNTEAFFGQGTRLTVV.

This clone has a single count. The rearrangement links TRBV5-6 to TRBJ1-2, with D uncertain. V was trimmed by 2 bases and J by 12 bases, leaving 20 bases between them. Germline loops: CDR1 SGHDT, CDR2 YYEEEE. The CDR3 consists of 14 residues. The DNA of the CDR3 is TGTGCCAGCAGCTTACCCGGGTCCCCCGCTTCGGACACCTTC. Its translation is CASSLPGSPASDTF.

This sequence joins TRBV19 and TRBJ1-5; D unclear. The CDR3 extends over 14 amino acids. Germline lookup yields CDR1 LNHDA and CDR2 SQIVND (reference sequence). V lost 3 bases to trimming and J lost 1 base, with 7 bases between them. CDR3 sequence: CASSISVSNQPQHF. CDR3 DNA: TGTGCCAGTAGTATCTCGGTAAGCAATCAGCCCCAGCATTTT.

CDR3 residues: CASRAGGVQETQYF. CDR3 coding DNA: TGTGCCAGCAGGGCGGGGGGGGTCCAAGAGACCCAGTACTTC. This chain links TRBV21-1 with TRBJ2-5; the tabulated D call, TRBD2, remains unverified against the DNA. TRBV21-1 constitutes a pseudogene. This CDR3 contains 14 residues.

This chain links TRBV4-2 with TRBJ2-1; D is undetermined. In germline, CDR1 is LGHNA, CDR2 YNFKEQ. Trimming left V 0 bases short and J 4 bases short, with 13 bases between. CDR3 length: 16 amino acids. CDR3 loop: CASSQESRPMYNEQFF. CDR3 nucleotide sequence: TGTGCCAGCAGCCAAGAATCCAGGCCTATGTACAATGAGCAGTTCTTC.

CDR3 sequence: CASSLGWTGTGEETQYF. Written as DNA, the CDR3 is TGCGCCAGCAGCTTGGGTTGGACCGGGACAGGAGAAGAGACCCAGTACTTC. J is TRBJ2-5 and V is TRBV5-1, with 8 bases that match TRBD1. The germline V gene encodes CDR1 SGHRS and CDR2 YFSETQ. This CDR3 has 17 amino acids. The V and J ends lost 0 bases and 3 bases, in that order; junction bases with no gene match: 10.

V is TRBV9 and J is TRBJ2-3, with D possibly matching TRBD2 (5 bases). Germline lookup yields CDR1 SGDLS and CDR2 YYNGEE. Trimming removed 0 bases from V and 1 base from J, with 9 bases in between. The CDR3 consists of 15 residues. The CDR3: CASSVADSGTDTQYF. CDR3 nucleotides: TGTGCCAGCAGCGTAGCCGATAGCGGCACAGATACGCAGTATTTT.

This chain uses TRBV11-2 with TRBJ1-1, with D uncertain. Germline-derived CDR1 and CDR2 are SGHAT and FQNNGV. This CDR3 is built from 13 residues. V lost 3 bases and J lost 4, with 9 bases in between. CDR3 sequence reads: CASSLQLATEAFF. The CDR3 DNA reads TGTGCCAGCAGCTTGCAGCTAGCCACTGAAGCTTTCTTT.

The CDR3 nucleotides are TGTGCCAGTAACATACATCAGAACACTGAAGCTTTCTTT. Translated, it gives CASNIHQNTEAFF. The chain has TRBV6-6 and TRBJ1-1; D is ambiguous. Germline V gene sequence: CDR1 MNHNY, CDR2 SVGAGI (reference sequence). The germline V and J ends were trimmed by 9 bases and 1 base, with 12 bases remaining between them. There are 13 residues in the CDR3.

The CDR3: CASHVGGEQFF. The CDR3 DNA is TGTGCCAGCCACGTTGGAGGGGAGCAGTTCTTC. The V call is TRBV6-5, the J call TRBJ2-1, with a tentative D call TRBD2 (6 bases). CDR3 size: 11 residues. V lost 8 bases and J 10 bases, leaving 12 bases between the germline ends. The germline gives CDR1 MNHEY, CDR2 SVGAGI.

Written as DNA, the CDR3 is TGTGCCAGCAACACAGGGAATCAGCCCCAGCATTTT. This gives the protein CASNTGNQPQHF. The rearrangement links TRBV6-5 to TRBJ1-5, with a tentative D call TRBD1 (6 bases). The CDR3 runs 12 residues. Germline CDR1 is MNHEY and CDR2 is SVGAGI. Trimming removed 7 bases at V and 4 bases at J, with 8 bases between.

A single count supports this clone. This chain uses TRBV10-2 with TRBJ2-2, with D unclear. Trimming cost V 5 bases and J 2 bases, with 3 bases left between them. The germline CDR1 and CDR2 sequences are WSHSY and SAAADI. CDR3 length equals 12 residues. This CDR3 reads CASSSNTGELFF. CDR3 bases: TGCGCCAGCAGTTCAAACACCGGGGAGCTGTTTTTT.

This rearrangement joins TRBV11-2 to TRBJ1-5, with 9 nucleotides matching TRBD1. Losses at the gene ends were 5 bases for V and 7 bases for J; bases not matched to a gene: 6. This CDR3 is built from 14 residues. In germline, CDR1 is SGHAT, CDR2 FQNNGV. CDR3 loop: CASSIGQGNQPQHF. In nucleotides, the CDR3 is TGTGCCAGCAGCATTGGACAGGGGAACCAGCCCCAGCATTTT.

The V gene is TRBV15, the J gene TRBJ1-1; a possible D gene is TRBD1 (5 bases). The germline V and J ends were trimmed by 5 bases and 2 bases, with 12 bases remaining between them. The germline CDR1 and CDR2 sequences are LNHNV and YYDKDF (reference sequence). This CDR3 region has 14 residues. CDR3 sequence: CATSVGTFNTEAFF. CDR3 DNA: TGTGCCACCAGCGTCGGGACTTTTAACACTGAAGCTTTCTTT. The complete variable domain, with remaining parts taken from reference TRBV15 and TRBJ1-1, reads DAMVIQNPRYQVTQFGKPVTLSCSQTLNHNVMYWYQQKSSQAPKLLFHYYDKDFNNEADTPDNFQSRRPNTSFCFLDIRSPGLGDTAMYLCATSVGTFNTEAFFGQGTRLTVV.

The rearrangement joins TRBV19 to TRBJ1-1, with 7 bases that match TRBD1. CDR3 length equals 13 residues. V lost 5 bases to trimming and J lost 3 bases; unmatched junction nucleotides: 3. Germline V gives CDR1 LNHDA, CDR2 SQIVND (reference sequence). The CDR3 DNA follows: TGTGCCAGTAGTCGGACAGGATACACTGAAGCTTTCTTT. This sequence encodes CASSRTGYTEAFF.

This rearrangement joins TRBV4-3 to TRBJ1-2; no firm D call. The V gene's germline CDR1 is LGHNA and CDR2 YSLEER. Trimming took off 0 bases at V and 3 bases at J, with 11 bases between the two ends. The CDR3 length is 15 residues. In nucleotides, the CDR3 is TGCGCCAGCAGCCAAGATTGGCCGGGATACTATGGCTACACCTTC. Translated: CASSQDWPGYYGYTF.

The chain joins TRBV28 to TRBJ1-5, with 11 bases identical to TRBD1. The CDR3 runs 14 residues. The V and J ends lost 8 bases and 6 bases, in that order; junction bases with no gene match: 6. Germline CDR1 and CDR2: MDHEN and SYDVKM. The CDR3 bases are TGTGCCAGCCTCGGACAGGGGGCTCTTCAGCCCCAGCATTTT. This translates into CASLGQGALQPQHF.

The rearrangement joins TRBV11-2 to TRBJ2-5, with D perhaps matching TRBD1 (5 bases). Trimming cost V 1 base and J 3 bases, with 12 bases left between them. CDR3 size: 15 residues. Germline-derived CDR1 and CDR2 are SGHAT and FQNNGV. The CDR3 DNA is TGTGCCAGCAGCTTAGGCCGCAGCAGGGAAGAGACCCAGTACTTC. Amino acid sequence: CASSLGRSREETQYF.

DNA of the CDR3: TGTGCCAGCAGCTCGAATCCGACTAGCCGCAATGAGCAGTTCTTC. It specifies CASSSNPTSRNEQFF. The V call is TRBV11-2, the J call TRBJ2-1; 7 bases align to TRBD2. Per the germline V gene, CDR1 is SGHAT and CDR2 is FQNNGV. J was trimmed by 6 bases and V by 4 bases; bases with no gene match: 9. CDR3 length: 15 residues.

A note on this clone: Other DNA sequences in the same sample also yield this CDR3. The chain links TRBV30 to TRBJ1-1; 7 bases map to TRBD1. CDR3 length equals 13 residues. V was pared by 7 bases and J by 7 bases, with 12 bases of the junction left unmatched. CDR1 and CDR2 (germline): GTSNPN, SVGIG (reference sequence). The CDR3 sequence is CASRNRDRREAFF. As DNA, the CDR3 is TGTGCCTCACGGAACCGGGACAGACGTGAAGCTTTCTTT.

J is TRBJ1-1 and V is TRBV3-1 (or the pseudogene TRBV3-2); the match to TRBD1 covers 8 bases. The CDR3 is 18 residues long. J gave up 0 bases and V 1 base, and 10 bases lay outside the gene matches. CDR1 and CDR2 from the germline V gene are LGHDT and YNNKEL (reference sequence). CDR3 region: CASSQVSGTGYMNTEAFF. The DNA of the CDR3 is TGTGCCAGCAGCCAAGTGTCTGGGACAGGTTACATGAACACTGAAGCTTTCTTT.

The chain links TRBV5-4 to TRBJ1-2; D possibly corresponds to TRBD1 (6 bases). CDR1 SGHNT and CDR2 YYREEE come from the germline V gene (reference sequence). V gave up 0 bases and J gave up 6 bases, with 9 bases separating them. The CDR3 runs 13 residues. In nucleotides, the CDR3 is TGTGCCAGCAGCTTGGACAGGGAAGATGGCTACACCTTC. It yields the protein CASSLDREDGYTF.

The genes are TRBV5-1 and TRBJ2-5; TRBD1 aligns across 9 bases. This CDR3 is built from 16 residues. Trimming at V came to 0 bases and at J to 6 bases, leaving 9 bases not matched to a gene. Germline V gene lookup returns CDR1 SGHRS and CDR2 YFSETQ. CDR3 nucleotides: TGCGCCAGCAGCTTGGGGGGAGGACAGGGGACAAAGACCCAGTACTTC. Translated, it gives CASSLGGGQGTKTQYF.

The chain recombines TRBV7-6 with TRBJ1-2; 7 nucleotides line up with TRBD1. The length of the CDR3 is 16 residues. Per the germline V gene, CDR1 is SGHVS and CDR2 is FNYEAQ. The J segment lost 8 bases and the V segment lost 1 base, leaving 13 bases of the junction unmatched. The CDR3 nucleotides read TGTGCCAGCAGCTTAGAGAGGGCAACGAAAGGGGGCGGCTACACCTTC. Translation gives CASSLERATKGGGYTF.

The J gene is TRBJ2-3, the V gene TRBV6-5; tentatively, D is TRBD2 (5 bases). The CDR3 runs to 15 residues. Germline V gene data show CDR1 as MNHEY and CDR2 as SVGAGI. Trimming left V 4 bases short and J 0 bases short, with 11 bases between. CDR3: CASSSFGGSTDTQYF. The CDR3 DNA is TGTGCCAGCAGTTCGTTTGGCGGGAGCACAGATACGCAGTATTTT.